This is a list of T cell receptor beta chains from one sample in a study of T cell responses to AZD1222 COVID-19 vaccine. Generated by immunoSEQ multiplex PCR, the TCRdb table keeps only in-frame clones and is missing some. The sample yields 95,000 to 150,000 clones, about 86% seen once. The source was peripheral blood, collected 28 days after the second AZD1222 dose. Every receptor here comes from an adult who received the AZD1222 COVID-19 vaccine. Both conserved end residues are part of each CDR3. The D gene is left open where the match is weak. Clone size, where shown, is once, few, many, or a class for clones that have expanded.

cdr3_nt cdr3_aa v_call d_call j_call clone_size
TGTGCCAGCAGCATCGCCGGGACACCTTATGGCTACACCTTC CASSIAGTPYGYTF TRBV5-4 NA TRBJ1-2 NA
TGTGCCAGCAGCCTTTTTGGGGGAGCCACAGATACGCAGTATTTT CASSLFGGATDTQYF TRBV27 NA TRBJ2-3 NA
TGTGCCAGCAGTTCCTCCGAGGGTTGGGGGACAGGGGTCGAAAAACTGTTTTTT CASSSSEGWGTGVEKLFF TRBV28 TRBD1 TRBJ1-4 NA
TGTGCCAGCAGCTTGCCCACCCAGTACTTC CASSLPTQYF TRBV5-5 NA TRBJ2-5 NA
TGTGCCAGCAGTGGACAGTATAATCAGCCCCAGCATTTT CASSGQYNQPQHF TRBV2 NA TRBJ1-5 NA
TGTGCCAGCAGCAGGGGGGGCACAGATACGCAGTATTTT CASSRGGTDTQYF TRBV7-9 NA TRBJ2-3 NA
TGTGCCAGCAGCTTGGTATCTTCTACTAATGAAAAACTGTTTTTT CASSLVSSTNEKLFF TRBV5-5 NA TRBJ1-4 NA
TGTGCCAGTAGTACCTTTTCTGGACTAGTCCGTGGCGCCTACGAGCAGTACTTC CASSTFSGLVRGAYEQYF TRBV19 TRBD2 TRBJ2-7 NA
TGTGCCAGCAGCTTAGTTAGCGGGGGGGCGGTCGGCAATGAGCAGTTCTTC CASSLVSGGAVGNEQFF TRBV7-2 TRBD2 TRBJ2-1 NA
TGCGCCAGCAGCCAATGGTTGCCCCGGGACAGACATCAGCCCCAGCATTTT CASSQWLPRDRHQPQHF TRBV4-3 TRBD1 TRBJ1-5 NA
TGTGCCAGCTCACCATTTACTCCCGATGCGGCTACTAACTATGGCTACACCTTC CASSPFTPDAATNYGYTF TRBV18 NA TRBJ1-2 NA
TGCGCCAGCAGCCTTAGACCCAGCGGGGTCTACAATGAGCAGTTCTTC CASSLRPSGVYNEQFF TRBV5-1 TRBD2 TRBJ2-1 NA
TGTGCCAGCAGCGCCGGGGGTCAAGCTTTCTTT CASSAGGQAFF TRBV3-1/TRBV3-2 NA TRBJ1-1 NA
TGCAGTCCGGCTACAGCCTATGGCTACACCTTC CSPATAYGYTF TRBV20-1 NA TRBJ1-2 NA
TGTGCCAGCAGATCTCCTACCGGGACCGTGCACGAGCAGTACTTC CASRSPTGTVHEQYF TRBV6-5 NA TRBJ2-7 NA
TGTGCCAGTAGTCAGGGGTACGAGCAGTACTTC CASSQGYEQYF TRBV19 NA TRBJ2-7 NA
TGTGCCAGCAGTCGCGGACAAGGAGGGACTTCACCCCTCCACTTT CASSRGQGGTSPLHF TRBV6-5 NA TRBJ1-6 NA
TGTGCCAGCAGCTTAGGGACAGGGTCCCATCAGCCCCAGCATTTT CASSLGTGSHQPQHF TRBV28 TRBD1 TRBJ1-5 NA
TGTGCCAGCAGTACGGCCCTAGCCGATGAGCAGTTCTTC CASSTALADEQFF TRBV3-1/TRBV3-2 NA TRBJ2-1 NA
TGTGCCAGCAGTGAAGCGGGGTACAGGACTAATGAAAAACTGTTTTTT CASSEAGYRTNEKLFF TRBV6-1 NA TRBJ1-4 NA
TGCGCCAGCAGCTTGGACGGGCCTGGAAACACCATATATTTT CASSLDGPGNTIYF TRBV5-1 NA TRBJ1-3 NA
TGTGCCAGCAGCTTTCGGGGAGGGGGCCTTACCCACTATGGCTACACCTTC CASSFRGGGLTHYGYTF TRBV5-8 TRBD1 TRBJ1-2 once
TGCGCCAGCACCTCCACAGATACGCAGTATTTT CASTSTDTQYF TRBV10-2 NA TRBJ2-3 once
TGTGCCAGCTCACCGGCCGGACGGGGCTATGGCTACACCTTC CASSPAGRGYGYTF TRBV18 NA TRBJ1-2 NA
TGTGCCAGCAGCCGTACAGGGGAGAATGGCTACACCTTC CASSRTGENGYTF TRBV5-4 TRBD1 TRBJ1-2 NA
TGTGCCAGCTCCTTTGGGGGGGCGCGAGAGACCCAGTACTTC CASSFGGARETQYF TRBV6-5 NA TRBJ2-5 NA
TGTGCCAGCGATAGACAAACTAACTATGGCTACACCTTC CASDRQTNYGYTF TRBV6-5 NA TRBJ1-2 NA
TGTGCCAGCAGCCAAGATTACAGAAATTCACCCCTCCACTTT CASSQDYRNSPLHF TRBV3-1/TRBV3-2 NA TRBJ1-6 NA
TGCGCCAGCAGCCAACCGGCACCTGCAACTAATGAAAAACTGTTTTTT CASSQPAPATNEKLFF TRBV4-1 NA TRBJ1-4 NA
TGCGCCAGCAGCTTGGTGGCGGGGGTAAACACCGGGGAGCTGTTTTTT CASSLVAGVNTGELFF TRBV5-1 TRBD2 TRBJ2-2 NA
TGTGCCAGTAGCCAGGGAAATTCACCCCTCCACTTT CASSQGNSPLHF TRBV19 NA TRBJ1-6 NA
TGCGCCAGCAGCTCCGAGAGCTCCTATAATTCACCCCTCCACTTT CASSSESSYNSPLHF TRBV5-1 NA TRBJ1-6 NA